These 10 T cell receptor beta chains were sequenced from one sample in a study of breast tumors, draining lymph nodes, adjacent tissues. TCRdb ran MiXCR on the multiplex PCR reads and lists one entry per CDR3 protein. The table includes 55,000 to 75,000 distinct CDR3 sequences, less than 50% detected once. Sequencing was done on a sample of breast tumor tissue. Receptors originate from a female donor with breast cancer. Some clones in this sample may be carry-over from other donors' samples.

This clonotype has only a few counts. It may be a read error: a sequence one base away is much more abundant. The chain recombines TRBV6-5 with TRBJ1-2; D might be TRBD1 (5 bases). V shed 5 bases and J shed 3 bases, with 16 bases lying between them. This CDR3 spans 15 amino acids. Germline-derived CDR1 and CDR2 are MNHEY and SVGAGI. The CDR3 loop is CASSEGQTGYYGYTF. Here the CDR3 DNA reads TGTGCCAGCAGTGAAGGTCAAACAGGTTACTATGGCTACACCTTC.

With regard to this clonotype: The junction differs from germline at one of its ends, possibly a read error. This sequence joins TRBV11-2 and TRBJ2-2; TRBD2 aligns across 11 bases. Germline assignment: CDR1 SGHAT and CDR2 FQNNGV. CDR3 size: 18 residues. The CDR3, as DNA: TGTGCCAGCAGCCTAGACAAAGCGGGGACTAGCGGTTCCGGGGAGCTGTTTTTT. Amino acid sequence: CASSLDKAGTSGSGELFF.

This clonotype was seen many times. This chain links TRBV20-1 with TRBJ2-7; 14 bases map to TRBD2. CDR1 and CDR2 (germline): DFQATT, SNEGSKA (reference sequence). CDR3 length equals 17 residues. V was pared by 3 bases and J by 0 bases, with 7 bases of the junction left unmatched. The CDR3 DNA follows: TGCAGTGCTAGTTCGGGACTAGCGGGGGACAACTCCTACGAGCAGTACTTC. Residues: CSASSGLAGDNSYEQYF.

This clonotype was counted ten times or more. The V gene is TRBV10-3, the J gene TRBJ2-7; TRBD1 is a possible D gene (6 bases). This CDR3 has 16 amino acids. Germline values: CDR1 ENHRY, CDR2 SYGVKD. V was cut by 2 bases and J by 3 bases, with 17 bases left in between. Here the CDR3 DNA reads TGTGCCATCAGTGAGGGGGGACATCTCATTCGCTACGAGCAGTACTTC. Protein: CAISEGGHLIRYEQYF.

The chain links TRBV6-5 to TRBJ2-2; D unclear. The end of the DNA aligns better with TRBJ1-1, so the J call may be wrong. CDR1 and CDR2 from the germline V gene are MNHEY and SVGAGI. The CDR3 is 14 amino acids. This CDR3 is CASSLSLEADEAFF. The CDR3, as DNA: TGTGCCAGCAGTTTATCCCTTGAGGCGGATGAAGCTTTCTTT.

The chain has TRBV25-1 and TRBJ1-5; 8 bases fit TRBD1. With 7 bases clipped from V and 9 bases from J, the junction kept 14 bases outside the gene matches. The germline gives CDR1 MGHDK, CDR2 SYGVNS. The CDR3 length is 15 residues. CDR3 loop: CASIQLTGAGWPQHF. CDR3 sequence (DNA): TGTGCCAGCATCCAACTGACAGGGGCGGGCTGGCCCCAGCATTTT.

This clonotype was detected ten times or more. The genes are TRBV30 and TRBJ1-4, with D tentatively TRBD1 (6 bases). The germline gives CDR1 GTSNPN, CDR2 SVGIG (reference sequence). V was trimmed by 1 base and J by 6 bases, leaving 12 bases between them. CDR3 size: 14 residues. This chain's CDR3 is CAWSAAGADEKLFF. The CDR3 DNA follows: TGTGCCTGGAGTGCGGCAGGGGCTGATGAAAAACTGTTTTTT.

V and J are TRBV29-1 and TRBJ2-5, with a possible D match to TRBD2 (5 bases). CDR3 length: 15 amino acids. Germline-derived CDR1 and CDR2 are SQVTM and ANQGSEA. The ends were cut back, 4 bases at V and 4 bases at J, with 19 bases in the middle. The CDR3 sequence: CSVGRGLRVRETQYF. The CDR3 DNA sequence: TGCAGCGTTGGAAGAGGGCTTAGGGTACGAGAGACCCAGTACTTC.

Ten or more counts support this clonotype. The genes are TRBV10-1 and TRBJ2-7; 10 nucleotides match TRBD1. CDR1 WNHNN and CDR2 SYGVQD come from the germline V gene (reference sequence). The CDR3 is made up of 13 amino acids. J was trimmed by 5 bases and V by 7 bases; bases with no gene match: 5. CDR3 protein: CASNRDRGNEQYF. The CDR3 region has the DNA TGCGCCAGCAACCGGGACAGGGGCAACGAGCAGTACTTC.

This chain connects TRBV7-9 to TRBJ2-1; D might be TRBD2 (6 bases). Germline V gives CDR1 SEHNR, CDR2 FQNEAQ (reference sequence). The CDR3 covers 13 residues. The CDR3 loop is CASGLAQRDEQFF. CDR3 in DNA: TGTGCTAGCGGCTTAGCCCAAAGGGATGAGCAGTTCTTC. Combining the CDR3 with reference TRBV7-9 and TRBJ2-1 gives the whole variable domain DTGVSQNPRHKITKRGQNVTFRCDPISEHNRLYWYRQTLGQGPEFLTYFQNEAQLEKSRLLSDRFSAERPKGSFSTLEIQRTEQGDSAMYLCASGLAQRDEQFFGPGTRLTVL.